The clone carrying this T cell receptor beta chain shows up as large (0.1 to 1%) by frequency. These data originate in a study of T cell clusters in autoimmune cytopenias. Study-wide background: TRB sequencing had a median approximately 52,000 reads and 2,350 distinct clonotypes per sample.

One tube held mixed TRB-A and TRB-B primer pools for touch-down PCR. TCRdb re-called the multiplex PCR reads; one entry per CDR3 protein, DNA not given. Its listing shows some 2,000 distinct CDR3 sequences. CDR1 is MNHEY and CDR2 is SVGAGI in the germline V gene. This CDR3 contains 15 residues. TRB was amplified from roughly 250 ng of peripheral blood genomic DNA per sample. The chain has TRBV6-5 and TRBJ2-3; TCRdb returns TRBD1, unconfirmable since there is no DNA. Material for sequencing was peripheral blood. This sequence was found in a human donor with an autoimmune cytopenia or autoimmune hepatitis (not recorded which). Here the CDR3 reads CASIKQGIYGDTQYF.